The clone carrying this TCR beta chain was observed many times. V lost 4 bases and J lost 1, with 13 bases in between. The germline V gene has CDR1 SGHDT and CDR2 YYEEEE. The CDR3 extends over 15 amino acids. These data are taken from a study of breast tumors, draining lymph nodes, adjacent tissues. TCRdb re-called the multiplex PCR reads through MiXCR, storing one row per CDR3 protein. The table records fewer than 25,000 distinct CDR3 sequences, 25% to 35% of them present only once. The clonotype originates from a female donor with breast cancer. Some clones in this sample may be carry-over from other donors' samples. V is TRBV5-6 and J is TRBJ2-3; D is possibly TRBD1 or TRBD2 (6 bases each). Sequenced sample: breast tumor tissue. CDR3 bases: TGTGCCAGCAGCAGGAGGGACACCGGCACAGATACGCAGTATTTT. Its protein is CASSRRDTGTDTQYF.